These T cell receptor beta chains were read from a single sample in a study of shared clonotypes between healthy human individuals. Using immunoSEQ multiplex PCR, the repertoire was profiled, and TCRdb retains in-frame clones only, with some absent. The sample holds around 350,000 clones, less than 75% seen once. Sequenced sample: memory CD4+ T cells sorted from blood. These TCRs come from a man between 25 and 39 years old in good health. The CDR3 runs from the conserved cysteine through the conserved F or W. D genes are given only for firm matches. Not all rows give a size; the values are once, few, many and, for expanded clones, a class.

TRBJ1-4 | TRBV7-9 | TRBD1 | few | TGTGCCAGCAGAGGGACAGGGGAAAAACTGTTTTTT | CASRGTGEKLFF
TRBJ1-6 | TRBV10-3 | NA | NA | TGTGCCATCAGTTCCGCCGGCGATTCACCCCTCCACTTT | CAISSAGDSPLHF
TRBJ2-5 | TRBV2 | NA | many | TGTGCCAGCTCCGTCCCGGGCCCCAGGGTTAAACAAGAGACCCAGTACTTC | CASSVPGPRVKQETQYF
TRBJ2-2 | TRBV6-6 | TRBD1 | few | TGTGCCAGCAGACTCCAGACAGGGGCGAACACCGGGGAGCTGTTTTTT | CASRLQTGANTGELFF
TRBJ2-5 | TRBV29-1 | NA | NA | TGCAGCGTTGGCAGGGTCGTCCAAGAGACCCAGTACTTC | CSVGRVVQETQYF
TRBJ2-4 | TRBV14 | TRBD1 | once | TGTGCCAGCAGCACACGACAGGGGGCTAGGAACATTCAGTACTTC | CASSTRQGARNIQYF
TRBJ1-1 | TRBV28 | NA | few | TGTGCCAGCAGCCCCCCCCTGCTCTGGGGGCGGGGTACTGAAGCTTTCTTT | CASSPPLLWGRGTEAFF
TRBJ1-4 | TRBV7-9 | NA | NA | TGTGCCAGCAGCCAGGGGATAAGGGCTAATGAAAAACTGTTTTTT | CASSQGIRANEKLFF
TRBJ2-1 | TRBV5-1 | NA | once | TGCGCCAGCAGCTTAGGGCTAGAAGGGAATGAGCAGTTCTTC | CASSLGLEGNEQFF
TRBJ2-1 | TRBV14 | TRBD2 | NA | TGTGCCAGCAGCCCACTAGCGGGTAGATCCTACAATGAGCAGTTCTTC | CASSPLAGRSYNEQFF
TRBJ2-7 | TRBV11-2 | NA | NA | TGTGCCAGCAGCTTAGCGTCCCTAGCAGAGTACGAGCAGTACTTC | CASSLASLAEYEQYF
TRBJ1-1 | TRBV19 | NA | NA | TGTGCCAGTAGTGCTGGACAGACAAACACTGAAGCTTTCTTT | CASSAGQTNTEAFF
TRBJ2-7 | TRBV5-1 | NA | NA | TGCGCCAGCAGCTTGGGCGTTGGCAGGGCGGTATCCTACGAGCAGTACTTC | CASSLGVGRAVSYEQYF
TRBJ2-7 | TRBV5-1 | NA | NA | TGCGCCAGCAGCTTAGAAAGTCAGCAGTACTTC | CASSLESQQYF
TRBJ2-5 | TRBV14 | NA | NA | TGTGCCAGCAGCCAAGAGGTACAGCTCTGGGAGACCCAGTACTTC | CASSQEVQLWETQYF
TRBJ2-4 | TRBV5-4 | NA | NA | TGTGCCAGCAGCTCCACCCCTGTAGAGCTTCAGTACTTC | CASSSTPVELQYF
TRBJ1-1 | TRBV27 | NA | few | TGTGCCAGCAGTTTATGGGGGAACACTGAAGCTTTCTTT | CASSLWGNTEAFF
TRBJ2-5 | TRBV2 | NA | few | TGTGCCAGCAGTTTTCCTAGCCAGGGAAATTTTGCCGATAAAGAGACCCAGTACTTC | CASSFPSQGNFADKETQYF
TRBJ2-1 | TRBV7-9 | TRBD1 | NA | TGTGCCAGCAGCGAACCGGGACAGGCCTACAATGAGCAGTTCTTC | CASSEPGQAYNEQFF
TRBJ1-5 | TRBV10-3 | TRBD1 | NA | TGTGCCACCGGACAGGATGCCAATCAGCCCCAGCATTTT | CATGQDANQPQHF
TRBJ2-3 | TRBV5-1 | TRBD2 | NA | TGCGCCACCAGCAACGCGGGAGATTCCACAGATACGCAGTATTTT | CATSNAGDSTDTQYF
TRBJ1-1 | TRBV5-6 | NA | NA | TGTGCCAGCAGCTTGGTTTCCAGCCTGAACACTGAAGCTTTCTTT | CASSLVSSLNTEAFF
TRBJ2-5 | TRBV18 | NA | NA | TGTGCCAGCTCACCATTGGCCTCGGAGACCCAGTACTTC | CASSPLASETQYF
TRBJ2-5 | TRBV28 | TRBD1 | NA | TGTGCCAGCAGTCCCCCCGTGCACAGGGGCGAGGGAGAGACCCAGTACTTC | CASSPPVHRGEGETQYF
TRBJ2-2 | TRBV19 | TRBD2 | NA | TGTGCCAGTCGCGGACTAGCGGGAGGGGGCACCGGGGAGCTGTTTTTT | CASRGLAGGGTGELFF
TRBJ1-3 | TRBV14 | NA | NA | TGTGCCAGCAGCCAGCTCCCCGGAAACACCATATATTTT | CASSQLPGNTIYF
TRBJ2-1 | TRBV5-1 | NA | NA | TGCGCCAGCAGAAGGGAAAAAAGGGACAATGAGCAGTTCTTC | CASRREKRDNEQFF
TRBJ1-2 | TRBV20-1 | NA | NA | TGCAGTGCTAGGGCGCTCTATGGCTACACCTTC | CSARALYGYTF
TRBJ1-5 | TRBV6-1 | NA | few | TGTGCCAGCAGTGAAATGTCGGGCAGCTTTAATCAGCCCCAGCATTTT | CASSEMSGSFNQPQHF
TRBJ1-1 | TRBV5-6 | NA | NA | TGTGCCAGCAGCGCCATGGCACAGCGGAACACTGAAGCTTTCTTT | CASSAMAQRNTEAFF
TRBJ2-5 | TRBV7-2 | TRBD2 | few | TGTGCCAGCAGCTTAGGGCCTAGCGGGGGTGGACTTGCGACCCAGTACTTC | CASSLGPSGGGLATQYF
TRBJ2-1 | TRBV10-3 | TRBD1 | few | TGTGCCATCAGTGAGGGGGCGGGACAGGGGGCGTATGAGCAGTTCTTC | CAISEGAGQGAYEQFF
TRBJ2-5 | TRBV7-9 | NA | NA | TGTGCCAGCAGCTTTTGGTTTGGGCGGCCCGAGGAGACCCAGTACTTC | CASSFWFGRPEETQYF
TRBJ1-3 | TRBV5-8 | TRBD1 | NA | TGTGCCAGCAGCTGGACAGGGAGGACTGGAAACACCATATATTTT | CASSWTGRTGNTIYF
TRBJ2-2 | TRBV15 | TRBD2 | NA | TGTGCCACCAGCAGAGATGGGAGGCTAGCGGGAGGTGGGGCCGGGGAGCTGTTTTTT | CATSRDGRLAGGGAGELFF